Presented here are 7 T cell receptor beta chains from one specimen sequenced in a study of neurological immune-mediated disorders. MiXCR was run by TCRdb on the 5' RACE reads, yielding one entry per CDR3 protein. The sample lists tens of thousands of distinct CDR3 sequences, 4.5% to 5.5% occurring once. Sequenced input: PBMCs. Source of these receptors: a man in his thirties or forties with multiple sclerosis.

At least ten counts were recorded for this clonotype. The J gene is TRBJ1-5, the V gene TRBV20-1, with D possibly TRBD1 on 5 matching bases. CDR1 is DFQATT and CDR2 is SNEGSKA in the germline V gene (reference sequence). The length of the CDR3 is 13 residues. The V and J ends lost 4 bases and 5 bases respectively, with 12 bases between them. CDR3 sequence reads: CSATEIQDQPQHF. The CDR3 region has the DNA TGCAGTGCTACGGAAATACAGGATCAGCCCCAGCATTTT.

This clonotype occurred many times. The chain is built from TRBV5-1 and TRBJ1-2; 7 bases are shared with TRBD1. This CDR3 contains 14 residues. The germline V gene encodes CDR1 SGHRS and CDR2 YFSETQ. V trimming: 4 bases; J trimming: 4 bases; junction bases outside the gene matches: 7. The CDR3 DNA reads TGCGCCAGCAGCCCTGGGACAGTGGGCTATGGCTACACCTTC. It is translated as CASSPGTVGYGYTF.

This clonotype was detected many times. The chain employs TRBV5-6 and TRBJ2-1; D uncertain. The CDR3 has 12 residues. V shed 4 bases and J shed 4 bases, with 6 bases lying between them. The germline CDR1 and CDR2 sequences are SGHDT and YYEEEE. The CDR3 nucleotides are TGTGCCAGCAGCCTTCGTTACAATGAGCAGTTCTTC. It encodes CASSLRYNEQFF.

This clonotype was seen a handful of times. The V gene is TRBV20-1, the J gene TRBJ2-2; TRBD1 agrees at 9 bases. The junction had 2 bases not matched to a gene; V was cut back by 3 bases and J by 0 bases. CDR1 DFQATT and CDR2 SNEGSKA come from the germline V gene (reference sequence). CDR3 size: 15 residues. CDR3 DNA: TGCAGTGCTAGTTGGGACAGGGCGAACACCGGGGAGCTGTTTTTT. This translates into CSASWDRANTGELFF.

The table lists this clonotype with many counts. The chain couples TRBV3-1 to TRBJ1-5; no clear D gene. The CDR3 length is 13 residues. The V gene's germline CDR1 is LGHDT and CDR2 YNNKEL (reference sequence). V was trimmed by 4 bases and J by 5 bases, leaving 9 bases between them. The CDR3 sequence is CASSRWVDQPQHF. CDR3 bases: TGTGCCAGCAGCCGTTGGGTTGATCAGCCCCAGCATTTT.

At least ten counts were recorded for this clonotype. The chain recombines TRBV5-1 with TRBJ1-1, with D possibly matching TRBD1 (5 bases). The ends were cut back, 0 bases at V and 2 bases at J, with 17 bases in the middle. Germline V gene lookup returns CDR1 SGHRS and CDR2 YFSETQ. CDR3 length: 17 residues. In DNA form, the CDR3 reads TGCGCCAGCAGCTTGGGAATGAGTGCAGGGATAAACACTGAAGCTTTCTTT. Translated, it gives CASSLGMSAGINTEAFF.

CDR3 protein: CSARDATSGGYQETQYF. The CDR3 DNA follows: TGCAGTGCTAGAGATGCAACTAGCGGGGGGTACCAAGAGACCCAGTACTTC. The V call is TRBV20-1, the J call TRBJ2-5, with TRBD2 matching over 12 bases. From germline, CDR1 is DFQATT and CDR2 SNEGSKA (reference sequence). This CDR3 contains 17 residues. V was clipped by 0 bases and J by 0 bases; unmatched bases: 5.